A single TCR beta chain is shown here with its context. The data originate from a study of technical replicates of blood from a few donors. Profiled with immunoSEQ multiplex PCR; TCRdb holds only in-frame clones, not every one. This sample has about 80,000 clones, with more than 85% found just once. The CDR3 has 13 amino acids. The germline V and J ends were trimmed by 0 bases and 7 bases, with 10 bases remaining between them. Germline CDR1 reads SGHRS; CDR2 reads YFSETQ. This TCR derives from a human donor in good health. Sequenced sample: T cells isolated from PBMCs. The chain employs TRBV5-1 and TRBJ1-1, with D uncertain. The CDR3 region has the DNA TGCGCCAGCAGCTTGGCCGCAGTCAATGAAGCTTTCTTT. Translating it yields CASSLAAVNEAFF.